This T cell receptor beta chain was obtained from a study of identical twins. Whole-study results and caveats: While abundant cord blood beta clonotypes carried fewer insertions, memory repertoires showed no such pattern. In beta out-of-frame sequences, the excess sharing between twins was weaker.

This clonotype has only a few counts. The antigen is not known. TCRdb reprocessed the 5' RACE reads with MiXCR, giving one entry per CDR3 protein. Of 500,000 or so distinct CDR3 sequences listed, roughly an eighth are singletons. Among all donors, each was a healthy Caucasian. This sample also appeared in a second study, on yellow fever vaccine responses in identical twins.

This sequence was found in a woman younger than 35 in good health. Material for sequencing was CD4+ T cells sorted from blood.

The CDR3 is CASTETSGGGYNEQFF. CDR3 sequence (DNA): TGTGCCAGCACCGAGACTAGCGGGGGGGGTTACAATGAGCAGTTCTTC. The chain links TRBV28 to TRBJ2-1; 14 bases align to TRBD2. V lost 7 bases and J lost 4; bases outside the gene matches: 6. CDR1 MDHEN and CDR2 SYDVKM come from the germline V gene. The CDR3 is 16 residues long.